The clone carrying this T cell receptor beta chain was recorded once. The table came from immunoSEQ multiplex PCR; TCRdb's copy has only in-frame clones and leaves some out. The data show roughly 120,000 clones, with around 90% seen just once and approximately 1.5% held by the top ten. Germline V gene data show CDR1 as MDHEN and CDR2 as SYDVKM. The CDR3 covers 15 residues. V shed 4 bases and J shed 7 bases, with 16 bases lying between them. The data were obtained in a study of T cell changes during pregnancy in multiple sclerosis. The sequencing used peripheral blood, collected in the third trimester of pregnancy. The receptor was derived from a female donor with multiple sclerosis, enrolled in a pregnancy study. The V gene is TRBV28, the J gene TRBJ1-4; D is unclear. CDR3 amino acids: CASSSPISMSEKLFF. The CDR3 region has the DNA TGTGCCAGCAGTTCGCCGATATCTATGAGTGAAAAACTGTTTTTT.